These T cell receptor beta chains were read from a single sample in a study of post-analysis software for immune sequencing data. TCRdb recomputed calls from the PCR reads with MiXCR, one row per CDR3 protein. The sample has 700,000 to 800,000 distinct CDR3 sequences; roughly 27% are singletons. The material sequenced was blood. The origin of the receptors is a girl aged 5-17 years with multiple sclerosis. CDR3s include the opening cysteine and the closing phenylalanine or tryptophan. A D gene is named only where the DNA matches it firmly. Only part of the rows carry a size: once, few, many, or a class if the clone is expanded.

TRBV4-3	TRBJ2-7	few	.	CASSQFLGAHYEQYF	TGCGCCAGCAGCCAATTTTTGGGGGCTCACTACGAGCAGTACTTC
TRBV5-1	TRBJ2-1	few	TRBD2	CASSLAGVLRDEQFF	TGCGCCAGCTCCCTAGCGGGAGTTTTAAGGGATGAGCAGTTCTTC
TRBV9	TRBJ1-2	.	.	CASSVDPSTPRGGYTF	TGTGCCAGCAGCGTAGATCCCTCGACACCCCGGGGTGGCTACACCTTC
TRBV5-6	TRBJ2-1	few	TRBD1	CASRETGFDSYNEQFF	TGTGCCAGCAGGGAGACAGGGTTCGACTCCTACAATGAGCAGTTCTTC
TRBV20-1	TRBJ2-1	.	TRBD2	CSAEGLAGGSEQFF	TGCAGTGCAGAAGGACTAGCGGGGGGCTCTGAGCAGTTCTTC
TRBV29-1	TRBJ2-7	many	TRBD2	CSVDWASGRKEQYF	TGCAGCGTTGACTGGGCTAGCGGGAGGAAAGAGCAGTACTTC
TRBV15	TRBJ2-2	.	TRBD2	CATSRESGGANTGELFF	TGTGCCACCAGCAGAGAGAGCGGGGGGGCGAACACCGGGGAGCTGTTTTTT
TRBV5-1	TRBJ1-1	.	.	CASSLAGTLNTEAFF	TGCGCCAGCAGCTTGGCAGGGACACTCAACACTGAAGCTTTCTTT
TRBV28	TRBJ2-7	many	.	CASSPRALGSYEQYF	TGTGCCAGCAGTCCCCGGGCTTTGGGATCCTACGAGCAGTACTTC
TRBV20-1	TRBJ2-1	few	.	CSARVTGRSSYNEQFF	TGCAGTGCTAGAGTAACGGGCCGAAGCTCCTACAATGAGCAGTTCTTC
TRBV19	TRBJ2-2	.	.	CASSIKGGWELFF	TGTGCCAGTAGTATTAAGGGAGGCTGGGAGCTGTTTTTT
TRBV20-1	TRBJ1-2	.	TRBD1	CSAISGGPEGYTF	TGCAGTGCTATCTCAGGGGGCCCAGAGGGCTACACCTTC
TRBV28	TRBJ1-6	.	.	CASSTTGSNRNSPLHF	TGTGCCAGCAGCACCACAGGGAGCAATAGGAATTCACCCCTCCACTTT
TRBV11-2	TRBJ2-7	.	TRBD2	CASVWGSGGPFEEQYF	TGTGCCAGCGTGTGGGGTAGCGGGGGTCCTTTCGAGGAGCAGTACTTC